The 10 T cell receptor beta chains in this list originate from one sample, sequenced in a study of blood T cell repertoires in COVID-19. Produced via immunoSEQ multiplex PCR; TCRdb's table is partial and in-frame only. Altogether a few hundred thousand clones are present, around 80% being singletons, with the ten largest covering roughly 10%. The sample taken for sequencing was peripheral blood. The receptor source for this set is a woman older than 75 with COVID-19, enrolled during active disease.

V usage is TRBV9 and J usage is TRBJ2-3; possible D gene TRBD1, 5 bases. The V end was cut by 3 bases, the J end by 0 bases, with 14 bases between. Germline V CDR1 and CDR2: SGDLS, YYNGEE. CDR3 length equals 16 residues. The CDR3 is CASSARQISSTDTQYF. CDR3 in DNA: TGTGCCAGCAGCGCAAGACAGATTTCTAGCACAGATACGCAGTATTTT.

This clone was seen only once. The chain uses TRBV6-4 and TRBJ2-3, with D uncertain. V was trimmed by 3 bases and J by 5 bases, leaving 9 bases between them. The germline gives CDR1 MRHNA, CDR2 SNTAGT. This CDR3 contains 13 residues. CDR3 DNA: TGTGCCAGCAGTGATCGGCCGGGAGATACGCAGTATTTT. This sequence encodes CASSDRPGDTQYF.

The count of this clone is one. The V and J genes are TRBV10-3 and TRBJ2-7; the match to TRBD1 covers 9 bases. V was pared by 3 bases and J by 1 base, with 4 bases of the junction left unmatched. Looked up from germline, CDR1 is ENHRY and CDR2 is SYGVKD. The CDR3 runs to 15 residues. In DNA form, the CDR3 reads TGTGCCATCAGTGAAACGACAGGGGGATCCTACGAGCAGTACGTC. Its protein product is CAISETTGGSYEQYV.

This chain joins TRBV28 and TRBJ2-3; 7 bases are a match to TRBD2. CDR3 length equals 15 residues. After removal of 3 bases from V and 2 bases from J, the junction contained 5 bases not matched to a gene. Germline values: CDR1 MDHEN, CDR2 SYDVKM. The chain's CDR3 is CASSFGGGPTDTQYF. DNA of the CDR3: TGTGCCAGCAGTTTCGGCGGGGGTCCCACAGATACGCAGTATTTT.

This clone was seen only a few times. The gene calls are TRBV6-5 and TRBJ1-2; TRBD1 agrees at 8 bases. This CDR3 spans 15 amino acids. Germline CDR1 MNHEY, CDR2 SVGAGI. After removal of 6 bases from V and 1 base from J, the junction contained 7 bases not matched to a gene. CDR3 in amino acids: CASSFGQGSNYGYTF. CDR3 in DNA: TGTGCCAGCAGCTTCGGACAGGGCAGTAACTATGGCTACACCTTC.

This clone has just a few counts. The chain joins TRBV6-5 to TRBJ1-6; TRBD1 agrees at 10 bases. CDR3 length: 14 amino acids. Per the germline V gene, CDR1 is MNHEY and CDR2 is SVGAGI. V trimming: 5 bases; J trimming: 9 bases; junction bases outside the gene matches: 4. Here the CDR3 reads CASSPGQGISPLHF. In DNA form, the CDR3 reads TGTGCCAGCAGTCCGGGACAGGGGATTTCACCCCTCCACTTT.

The gene calls are TRBV30 and TRBJ1-5, with D possibly being TRBD1 (6 bases). CDR3 length equals 14 residues. V was cut by 5 bases and J by 1 base, with 12 bases left in between. Looked up from germline, CDR1 is GTSNPN and CDR2 is SVGIG (reference sequence). In DNA, the CDR3 is TGTGCCTGGGTAGCAAGGGGGAGCAATCAGCCCCAGCATTTT. Amino acids: CAWVARGSNQPQHF.

This chain uses TRBV28 with TRBJ1-2; D remains ambiguous. CDR1 is MDHEN, CDR2 SYDVKM, per germline. The length of the CDR3 is 12 residues. V lost 6 bases, J lost 7 bases, and 12 bases lay in between. The CDR3 sequence is CASSWGAIGYTF. Here the CDR3 DNA reads TGTGCCAGCAGCTGGGGAGCGATTGGCTACACCTTC.

J is TRBJ1-2 and V is TRBV28; 9 bases are shared with TRBD1. The CDR3 runs 12 residues. Per the germline V gene, CDR1 is MDHEN and CDR2 is SYDVKM. V trimming: 6 bases; J trimming: 8 bases; junction bases outside the gene matches: 4. CDR3 residues: CASRTGGVGYTF. The CDR3 DNA is TGTGCCAGCAGGACAGGGGGAGTCGGCTACACCTTC.

The chain uses TRBV7-3 and TRBJ2-1; 9 bases line up with TRBD1. The CDR3 runs to 16 residues. CDR1 is SGHTA, CDR2 FQGTGA, per germline. J was trimmed by 8 bases and V by 0 bases; bases with no gene match: 8. The CDR3 spells CASSLTSGTGGDEQFF. CDR3 nucleotide sequence: TGTGCCAGCAGCTTAACCTCGGGTACAGGGGGCGATGAGCAGTTCTTC.